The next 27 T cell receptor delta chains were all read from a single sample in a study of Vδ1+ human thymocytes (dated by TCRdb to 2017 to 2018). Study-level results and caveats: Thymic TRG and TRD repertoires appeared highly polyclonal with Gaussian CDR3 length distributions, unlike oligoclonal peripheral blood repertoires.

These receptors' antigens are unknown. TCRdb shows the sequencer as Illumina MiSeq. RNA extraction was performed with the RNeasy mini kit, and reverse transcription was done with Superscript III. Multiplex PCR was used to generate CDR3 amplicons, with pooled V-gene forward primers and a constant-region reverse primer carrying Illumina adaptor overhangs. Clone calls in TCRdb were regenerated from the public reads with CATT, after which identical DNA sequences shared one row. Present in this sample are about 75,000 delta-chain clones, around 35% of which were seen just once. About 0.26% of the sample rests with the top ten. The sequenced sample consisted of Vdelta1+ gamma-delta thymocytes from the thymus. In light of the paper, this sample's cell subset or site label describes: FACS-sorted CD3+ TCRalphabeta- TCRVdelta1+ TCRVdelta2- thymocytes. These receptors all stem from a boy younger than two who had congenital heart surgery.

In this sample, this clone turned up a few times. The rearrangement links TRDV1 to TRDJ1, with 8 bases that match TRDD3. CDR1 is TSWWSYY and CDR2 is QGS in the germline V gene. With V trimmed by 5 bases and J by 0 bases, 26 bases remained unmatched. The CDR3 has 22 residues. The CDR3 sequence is CALGPGCSYEGYGTPYTDKLIF. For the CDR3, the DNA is TGTGCTCTTGGGCCCGGTTGCTCCTACGAGGGATACGGGACCCCCTACACCGATAAACTCATCTTT.

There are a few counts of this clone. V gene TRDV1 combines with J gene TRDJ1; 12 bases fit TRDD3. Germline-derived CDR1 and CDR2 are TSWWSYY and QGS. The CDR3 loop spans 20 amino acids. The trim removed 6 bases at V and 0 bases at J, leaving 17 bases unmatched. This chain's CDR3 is CALGQILPVLGDTYTDKLIF. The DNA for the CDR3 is TGTGCTCTTGGTCAAATCCTCCCGGTACTGGGGGATACCTACACCGATAAACTCATCTTT.

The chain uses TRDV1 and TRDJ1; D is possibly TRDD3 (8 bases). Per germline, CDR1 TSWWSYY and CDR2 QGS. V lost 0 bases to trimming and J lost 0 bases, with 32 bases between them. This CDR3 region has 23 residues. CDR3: CALGELPEPFLSTGGRYTDKLIF. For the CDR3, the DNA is TGTGCTCTTGGGGAACTCCCCGAGCCCTTCCTCAGTACTGGGGGTCGATACACCGATAAACTCATCTTT.

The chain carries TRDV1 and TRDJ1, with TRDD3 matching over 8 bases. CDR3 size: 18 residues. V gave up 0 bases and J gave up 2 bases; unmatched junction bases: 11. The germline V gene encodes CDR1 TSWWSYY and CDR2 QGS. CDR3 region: CALGELTRLGDKTDKLIF. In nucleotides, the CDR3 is TGTGCTCTTGGGGAACTTACCCGTCTGGGGGACAAGACCGATAAACTCATCTTT.

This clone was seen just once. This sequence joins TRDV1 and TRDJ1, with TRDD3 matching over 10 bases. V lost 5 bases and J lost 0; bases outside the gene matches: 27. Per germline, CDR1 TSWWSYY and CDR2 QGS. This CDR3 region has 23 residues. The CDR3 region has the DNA TGTGCTCTTGGGACCTCCGGATTTCCTCTTTGGGGGATACATATCCAGTACACCGATAAACTCATCTTT. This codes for CALGTSGFPLWGIHIQYTDKLIF.

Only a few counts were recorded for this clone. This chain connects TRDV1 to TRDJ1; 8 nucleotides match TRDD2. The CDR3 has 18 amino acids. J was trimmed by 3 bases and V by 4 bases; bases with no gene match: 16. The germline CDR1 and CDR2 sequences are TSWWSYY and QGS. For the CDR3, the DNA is TGTGCTCTTGGGGCCTTCAACTTCCTACGGGATAAAGCCGATAAACTCATCTTT. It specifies CALGAFNFLRDKADKLIF.

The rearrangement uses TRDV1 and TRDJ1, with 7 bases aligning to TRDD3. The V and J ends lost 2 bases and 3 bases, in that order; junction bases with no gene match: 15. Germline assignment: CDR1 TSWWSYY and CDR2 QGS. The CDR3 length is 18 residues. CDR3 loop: CALGECLLGPSSSDKLIF. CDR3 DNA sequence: TGTGCTCTTGGGGAATGCTTACTGGGGCCCTCTTCTTCCGATAAACTCATCTTT.

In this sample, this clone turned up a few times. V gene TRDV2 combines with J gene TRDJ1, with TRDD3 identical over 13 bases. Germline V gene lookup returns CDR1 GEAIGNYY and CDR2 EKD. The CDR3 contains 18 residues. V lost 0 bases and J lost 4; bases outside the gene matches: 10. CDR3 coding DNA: TGTGCCTGTGACACCTACTGGGGGATACGCGTACACGACGATAAACTCATCTTT. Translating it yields CACDTYWGIRVHDDKLIF.

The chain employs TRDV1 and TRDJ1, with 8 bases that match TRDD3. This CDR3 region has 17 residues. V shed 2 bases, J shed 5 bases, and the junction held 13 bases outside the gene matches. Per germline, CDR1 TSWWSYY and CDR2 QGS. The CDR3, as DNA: TGTGCTCTTGGGGAAGTTGACTCGTCTGGGGATACAGATAAACTCATCTTT. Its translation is CALGEVDSSGDTDKLIF.

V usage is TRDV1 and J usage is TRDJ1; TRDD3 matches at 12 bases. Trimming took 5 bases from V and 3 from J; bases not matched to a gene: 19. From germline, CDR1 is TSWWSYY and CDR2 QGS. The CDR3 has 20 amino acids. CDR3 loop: CALGSRSTVLGDTKADKLIF. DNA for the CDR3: TGTGCTCTTGGGTCTAGATCCACCGTACTGGGGGATACCAAGGCCGATAAACTCATCTTT.

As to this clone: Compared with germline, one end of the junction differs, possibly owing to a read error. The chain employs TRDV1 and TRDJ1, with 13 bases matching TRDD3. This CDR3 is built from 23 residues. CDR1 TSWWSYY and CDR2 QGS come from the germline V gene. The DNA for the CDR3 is TGTGCTCTTGGGGAAATAAACTCCTACGGGTGGGACTGGGGGATACGCGGGACCGATGAACTCATCTTT. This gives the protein CALGEINSYGWDWGIRGTDELIF.

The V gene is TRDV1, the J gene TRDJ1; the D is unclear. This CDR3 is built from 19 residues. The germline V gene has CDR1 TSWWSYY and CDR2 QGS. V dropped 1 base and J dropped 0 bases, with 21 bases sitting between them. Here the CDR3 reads CALGEHLPWAIFNTDKLIF. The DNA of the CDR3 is TGTGCTCTTGGGGAACACCTCCCGTGGGCCATCTTCAACACCGATAAACTCATCTTT.

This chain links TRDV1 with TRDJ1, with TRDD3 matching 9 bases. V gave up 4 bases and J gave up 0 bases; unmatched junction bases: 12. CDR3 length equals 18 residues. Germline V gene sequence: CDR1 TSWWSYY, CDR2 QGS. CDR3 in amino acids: CALGGGLYWGTYTDKLIF. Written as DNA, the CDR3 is TGTGCTCTTGGGGGTGGCCTGTACTGGGGGACGTACACCGATAAACTCATCTTT.

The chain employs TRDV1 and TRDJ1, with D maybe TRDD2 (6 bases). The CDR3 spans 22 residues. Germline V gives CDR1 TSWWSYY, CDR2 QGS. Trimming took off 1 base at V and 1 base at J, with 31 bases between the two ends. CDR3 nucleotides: TGTGCTCTTGGGGAACCTGAGAGTCCTACGGATTCGCCTACCTTCTTCACCGATAAACTCATCTTT. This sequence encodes CALGEPESPTDSPTFFTDKLIF.

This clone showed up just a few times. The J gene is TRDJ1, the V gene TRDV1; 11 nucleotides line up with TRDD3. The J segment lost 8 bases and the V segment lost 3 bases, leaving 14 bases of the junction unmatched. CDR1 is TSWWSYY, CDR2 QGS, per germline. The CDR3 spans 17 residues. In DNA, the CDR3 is TGTGCTCTTGGGGAGGCGCGACCTTCGTACTGGGGGATAAAACTCATCTTT. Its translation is CALGEARPSYWGIKLIF.

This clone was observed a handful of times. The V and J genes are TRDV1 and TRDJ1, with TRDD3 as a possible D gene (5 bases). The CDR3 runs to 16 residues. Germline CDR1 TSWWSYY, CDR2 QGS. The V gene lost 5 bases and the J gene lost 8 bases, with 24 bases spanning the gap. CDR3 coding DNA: TGTGCTCTTGGGCCTCTCCCCGAGGGGGGGGTCCACAAACTCATCTTT. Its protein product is CALGPLPEGGVHKLIF.

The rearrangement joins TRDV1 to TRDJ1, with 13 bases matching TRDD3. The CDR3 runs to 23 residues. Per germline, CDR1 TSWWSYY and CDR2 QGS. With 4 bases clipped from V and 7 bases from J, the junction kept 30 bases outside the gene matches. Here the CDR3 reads CALGAIPGPRPTGGYGSRIKLIF. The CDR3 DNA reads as TGTGCTCTTGGGGCCATTCCCGGACCCCGCCCTACTGGGGGATACGGGTCACGGATTAAACTCATCTTT.

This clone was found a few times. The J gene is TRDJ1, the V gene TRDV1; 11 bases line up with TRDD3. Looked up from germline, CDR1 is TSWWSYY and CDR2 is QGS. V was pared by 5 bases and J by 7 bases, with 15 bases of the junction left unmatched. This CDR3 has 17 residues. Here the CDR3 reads CALGNLPLGDTTAKLIF. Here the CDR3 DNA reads TGTGCTCTTGGGAACCTTCCCCTGGGGGATACAACGGCTAAACTCATCTTT.

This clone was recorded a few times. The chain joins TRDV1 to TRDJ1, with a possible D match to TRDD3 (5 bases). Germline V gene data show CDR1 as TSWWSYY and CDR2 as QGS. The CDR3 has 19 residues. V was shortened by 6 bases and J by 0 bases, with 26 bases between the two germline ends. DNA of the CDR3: TGTGCTCTTGGACTCACTCCGATCACGGGGGGTGCGTACACCGATAAACTCATCTTT. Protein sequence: CALGLTPITGGAYTDKLIF.

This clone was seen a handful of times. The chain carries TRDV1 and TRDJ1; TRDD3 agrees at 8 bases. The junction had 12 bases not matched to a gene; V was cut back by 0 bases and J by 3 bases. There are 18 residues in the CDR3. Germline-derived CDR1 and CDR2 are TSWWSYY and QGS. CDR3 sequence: CALGELLAGVGDSDKLIF. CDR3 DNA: TGTGCTCTTGGGGAACTCTTAGCTGGTGTGGGGGATTCCGATAAACTCATCTTT.

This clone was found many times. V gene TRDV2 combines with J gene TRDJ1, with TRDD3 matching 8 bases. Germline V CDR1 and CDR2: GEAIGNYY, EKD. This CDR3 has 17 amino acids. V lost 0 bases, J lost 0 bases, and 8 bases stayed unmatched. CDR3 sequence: CACDTESGGPNTDKLIF. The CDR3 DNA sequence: TGTGCCTGTGACACCGAATCTGGGGGACCCAACACCGATAAACTCATCTTT.

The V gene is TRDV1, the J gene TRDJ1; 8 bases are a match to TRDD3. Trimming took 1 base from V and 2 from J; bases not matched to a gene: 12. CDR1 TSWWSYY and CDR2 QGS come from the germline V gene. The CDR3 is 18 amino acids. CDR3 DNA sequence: TGTGCTCTTGGGGAACGACGTGCGTACTGGGGGGAGACCGATAAACTCATCTTT. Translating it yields CALGERRAYWGETDKLIF.

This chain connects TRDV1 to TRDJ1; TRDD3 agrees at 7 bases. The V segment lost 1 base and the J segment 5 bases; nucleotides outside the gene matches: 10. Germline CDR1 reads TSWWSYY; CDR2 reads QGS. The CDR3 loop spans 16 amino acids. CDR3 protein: CALGEQPDTPKDKLIF. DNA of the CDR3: TGTGCTCTTGGGGAACAGCCGGATACGCCTAAAGATAAACTCATCTTT.

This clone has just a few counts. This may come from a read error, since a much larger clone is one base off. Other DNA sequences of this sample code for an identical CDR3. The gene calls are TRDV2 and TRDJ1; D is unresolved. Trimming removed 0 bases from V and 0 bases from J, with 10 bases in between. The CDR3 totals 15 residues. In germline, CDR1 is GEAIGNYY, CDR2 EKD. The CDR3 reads CACDTGGLYTDKLIF. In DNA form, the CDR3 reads TGTGCCTGTGACACCGGCGGACTGTACACCGATAAACTCATCTTT.

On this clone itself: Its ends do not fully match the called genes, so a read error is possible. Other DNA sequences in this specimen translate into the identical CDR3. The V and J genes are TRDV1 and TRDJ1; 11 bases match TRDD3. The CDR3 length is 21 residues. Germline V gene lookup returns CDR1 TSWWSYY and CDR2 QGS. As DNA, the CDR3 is TGTGCTCTTGGGGAACTCCGCTTCCTCTCCTGGGGGATACTAGGGTCCGATAAACACATCTTT. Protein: CALGELRFLSWGILGSDKHIF.

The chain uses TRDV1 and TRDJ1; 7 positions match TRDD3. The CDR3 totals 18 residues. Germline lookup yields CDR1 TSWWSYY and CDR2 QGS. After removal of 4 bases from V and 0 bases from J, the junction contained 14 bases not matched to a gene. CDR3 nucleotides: TGTGCTCTTGGGGCGGTCGGTCCTGGGGGCCGGTACACCGATAAACTCATCTTT. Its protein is CALGAVGPGGRYTDKLIF.

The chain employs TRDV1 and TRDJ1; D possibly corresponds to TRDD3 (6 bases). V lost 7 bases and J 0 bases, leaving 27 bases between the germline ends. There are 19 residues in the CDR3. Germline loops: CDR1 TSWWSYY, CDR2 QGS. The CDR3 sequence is CALVNLRGLYWDYTDKLIF. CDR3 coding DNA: TGTGCTCTTGTAAACCTACGGGGATTGTACTGGGACTACACCGATAAACTCATCTTT.